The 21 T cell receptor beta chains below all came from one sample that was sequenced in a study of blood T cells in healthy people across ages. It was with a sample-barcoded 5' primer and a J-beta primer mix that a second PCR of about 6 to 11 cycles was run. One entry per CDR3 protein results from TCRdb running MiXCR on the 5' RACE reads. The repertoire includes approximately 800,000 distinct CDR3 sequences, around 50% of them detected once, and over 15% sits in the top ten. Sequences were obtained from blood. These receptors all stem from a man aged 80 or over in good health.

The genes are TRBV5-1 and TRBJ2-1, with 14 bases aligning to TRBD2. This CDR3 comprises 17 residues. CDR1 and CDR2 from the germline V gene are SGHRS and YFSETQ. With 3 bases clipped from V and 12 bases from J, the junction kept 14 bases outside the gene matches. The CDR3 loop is CASSSGLAGGGTDTQFF. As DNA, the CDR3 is TGCGCCAGCAGCTCCGGACTAGCGGGAGGAGGTACAGATACGCAGTTCTTC.

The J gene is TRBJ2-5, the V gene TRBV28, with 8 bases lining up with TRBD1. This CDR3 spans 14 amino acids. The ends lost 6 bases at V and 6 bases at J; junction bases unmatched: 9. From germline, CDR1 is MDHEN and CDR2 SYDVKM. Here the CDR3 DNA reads TGTGCCAGCAGGGGCTCAGGGGGCCGGAAGACCCAGTACTTC. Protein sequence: CASRGSGGRKTQYF.

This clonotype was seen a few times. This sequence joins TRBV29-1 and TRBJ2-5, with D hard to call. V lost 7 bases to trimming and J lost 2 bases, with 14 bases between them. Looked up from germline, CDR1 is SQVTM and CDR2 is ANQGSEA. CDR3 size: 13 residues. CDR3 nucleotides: TGCAGCGCGGACGGAAACTCTCAAGAGACCCAGTACTTC. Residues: CSADGNSQETQYF.

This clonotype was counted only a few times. DNA for the CDR3: TGCGCCAGCAGCCCTAGCCGACTGGGGAACACTGAAGCTTTCTTT. Translated: CASSPSRLGNTEAFF. V and J are TRBV5-1 and TRBJ1-1; D not certain. The germline gives CDR1 SGHRS, CDR2 YFSETQ. The CDR3 totals 15 residues. The ends were cut back, 4 bases at V and 1 base at J, with 14 bases in the middle.

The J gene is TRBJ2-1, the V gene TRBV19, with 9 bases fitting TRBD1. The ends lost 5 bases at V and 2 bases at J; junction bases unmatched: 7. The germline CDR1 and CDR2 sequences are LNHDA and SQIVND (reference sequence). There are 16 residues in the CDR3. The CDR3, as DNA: TGTGCCAGTAGTGACCGGGACAGGGAGGCCTACAATGAGCAGTTCTTC. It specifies CASSDRDREAYNEQFF.

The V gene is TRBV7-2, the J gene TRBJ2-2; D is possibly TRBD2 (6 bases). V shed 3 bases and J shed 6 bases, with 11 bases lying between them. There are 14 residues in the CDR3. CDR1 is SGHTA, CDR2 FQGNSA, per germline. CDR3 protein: CASSLGGRAGELFF. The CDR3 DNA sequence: TGTGCCAGCAGCTTGGGGGGAAGGGCCGGGGAGCTGTTTTTT.

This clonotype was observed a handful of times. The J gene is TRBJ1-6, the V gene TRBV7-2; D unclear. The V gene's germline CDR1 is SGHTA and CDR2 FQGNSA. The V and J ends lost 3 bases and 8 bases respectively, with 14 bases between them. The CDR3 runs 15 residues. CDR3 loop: CASSFQGGRDSPLHF. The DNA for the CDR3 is TGTGCCAGCAGCTTCCAAGGAGGGAGAGATTCACCCCTCCACTTT. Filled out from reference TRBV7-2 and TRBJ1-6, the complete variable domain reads GAGVSQSPSNKVTEKGKDVELRCDPISGHTALYWYRQSLGQGLEFLIYFQGNSAPDKSGLPSDRFSAERTGGSVSTLTIQRTQQEDSAVYLCASSFQGGRDSPLHFGNGTRLTVT.

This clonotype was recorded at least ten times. CDR3 region: CSVYSGTKETQYF. In nucleotides, the CDR3 is TGCAGTGTATATAGCGGGACCAAAGAGACCCAGTACTTC. The V gene is TRBV20-1, the J gene TRBJ2-5, with 8 nucleotides matching TRBD2. CDR1 and CDR2 from the germline V gene are DFQATT and SNEGSKA (reference sequence). The CDR3 loop spans 13 amino acids. The V segment lost 7 bases and the J segment 3 bases; nucleotides outside the gene matches: 7.

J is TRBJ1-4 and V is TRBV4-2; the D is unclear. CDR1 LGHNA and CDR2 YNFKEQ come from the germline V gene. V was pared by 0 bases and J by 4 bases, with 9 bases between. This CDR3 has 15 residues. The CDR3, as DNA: TGTGCCAGCAGCCAAGATCGACGCAATAATGAAAAACTGTTTTTT. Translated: CASSQDRRNNEKLFF.

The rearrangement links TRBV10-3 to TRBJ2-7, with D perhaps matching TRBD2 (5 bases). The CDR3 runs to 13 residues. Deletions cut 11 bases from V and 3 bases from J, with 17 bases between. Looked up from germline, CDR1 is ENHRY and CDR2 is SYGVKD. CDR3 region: CASTGNLGYEQYF. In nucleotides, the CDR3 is TGTGCCTCGACGGGGAATTTGGGCTACGAGCAGTACTTC.

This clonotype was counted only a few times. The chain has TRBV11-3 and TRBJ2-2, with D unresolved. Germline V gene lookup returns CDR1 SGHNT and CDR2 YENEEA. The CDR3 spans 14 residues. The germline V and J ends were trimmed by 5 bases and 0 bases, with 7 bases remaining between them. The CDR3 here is CASSPTPNTGELFF. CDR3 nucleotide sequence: TGTGCCAGCAGCCCGACACCGAACACCGGGGAGCTGTTTTTT.

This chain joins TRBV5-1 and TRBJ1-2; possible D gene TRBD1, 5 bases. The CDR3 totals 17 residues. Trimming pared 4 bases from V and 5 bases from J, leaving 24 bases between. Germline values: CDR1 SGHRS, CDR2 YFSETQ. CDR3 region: CASSPEGLSGTEYGYTF. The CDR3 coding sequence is TGCGCCAGCAGCCCCGAGGGTCTTTCCGGGACCGAGTATGGCTACACCTTC.

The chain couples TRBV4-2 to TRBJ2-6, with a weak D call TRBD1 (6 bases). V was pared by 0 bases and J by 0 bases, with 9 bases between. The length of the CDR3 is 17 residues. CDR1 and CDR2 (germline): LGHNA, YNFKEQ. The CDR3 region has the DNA TGTGCCAGCAGCCAAGAGGGGGCCTTCTCTGGGGCCAACGTCCTGACTTTC. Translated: CASSQEGAFSGANVLTF.

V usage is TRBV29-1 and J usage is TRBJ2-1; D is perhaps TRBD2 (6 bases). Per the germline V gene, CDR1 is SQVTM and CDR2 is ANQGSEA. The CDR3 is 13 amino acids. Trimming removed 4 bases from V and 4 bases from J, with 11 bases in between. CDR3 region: CSVAPGVYNEQFF. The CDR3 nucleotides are TGCAGCGTTGCTCCGGGGGTTTACAATGAGCAGTTCTTC.

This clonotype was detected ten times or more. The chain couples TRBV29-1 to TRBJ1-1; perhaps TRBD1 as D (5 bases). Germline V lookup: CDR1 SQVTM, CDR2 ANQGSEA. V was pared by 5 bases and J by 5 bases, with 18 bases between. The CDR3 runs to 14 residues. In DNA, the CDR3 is TGCAGCGTTATAAGACAGCAGCGCGGGACTGAAGCTTTCTTT. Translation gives CSVIRQQRGTEAFF.

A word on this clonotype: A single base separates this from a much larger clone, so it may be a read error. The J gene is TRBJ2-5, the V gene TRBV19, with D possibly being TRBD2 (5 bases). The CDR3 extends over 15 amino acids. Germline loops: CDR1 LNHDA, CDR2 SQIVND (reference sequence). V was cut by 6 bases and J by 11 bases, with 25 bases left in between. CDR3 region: CASSISVGPRDEQYF. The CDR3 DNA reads TGTGCCAGTAGCATTTCCGTGGGCCCTCGGGATGAGCAGTACTTC. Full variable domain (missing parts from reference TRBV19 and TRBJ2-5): DGGITQSPKYLFRKEGQNVTLSCEQNLNHDAMYWYRQDPGQGLRLIYYSQIVNDFQKGDIAEGYSVSREKKESFPLTVTSAQKNPTAFYLCASSISVGPRDEQYFGPGTRLLVL.

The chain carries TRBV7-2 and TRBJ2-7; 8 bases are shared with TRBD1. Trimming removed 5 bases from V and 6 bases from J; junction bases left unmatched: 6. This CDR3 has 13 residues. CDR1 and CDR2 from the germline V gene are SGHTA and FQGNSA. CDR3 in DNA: TGTGCCAGCAGCAGAGACAGGGGAGCCGAGCAGTACTTC. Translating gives CASSRDRGAEQYF. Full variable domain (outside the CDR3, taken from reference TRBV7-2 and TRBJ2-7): GAGVSQSPSNKVTEKGKDVELRCDPISGHTALYWYRQSLGQGLEFLIYFQGNSAPDKSGLPSDRFSAERTGGSVSTLTIQRTQQEDSAVYLCASSRDRGAEQYFGPGTRLTVT.

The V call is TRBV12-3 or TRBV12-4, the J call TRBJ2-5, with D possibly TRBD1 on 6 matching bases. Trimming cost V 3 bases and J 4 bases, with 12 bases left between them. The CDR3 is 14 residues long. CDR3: CASSLNRAGETQYF. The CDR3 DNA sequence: TGTGCCAGCAGTTTGAACAGGGCGGGAGAGACCCAGTACTTC.

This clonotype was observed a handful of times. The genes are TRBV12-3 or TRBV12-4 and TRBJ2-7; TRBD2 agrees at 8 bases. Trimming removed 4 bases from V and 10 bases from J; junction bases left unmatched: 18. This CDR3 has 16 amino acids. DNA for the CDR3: TGTGCCAGCAGTTACAGAAATGGACTAGCCGGGGAGCTTCAGTACTTC. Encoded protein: CASSYRNGLAGELQYF.

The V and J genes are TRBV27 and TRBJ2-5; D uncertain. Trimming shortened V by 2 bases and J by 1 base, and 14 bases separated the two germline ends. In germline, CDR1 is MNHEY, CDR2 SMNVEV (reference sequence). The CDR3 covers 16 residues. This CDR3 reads CASSLTPRVFQETQYF. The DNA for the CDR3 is TGTGCCAGCAGTTTAACCCCGCGCGTATTCCAAGAGACCCAGTACTTC.

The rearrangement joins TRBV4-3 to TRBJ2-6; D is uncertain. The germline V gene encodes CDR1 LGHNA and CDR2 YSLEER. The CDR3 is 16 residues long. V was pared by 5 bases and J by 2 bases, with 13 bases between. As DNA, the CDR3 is TGCGCCAGCAGCGCAGAGTCAGTGACTGGGGCCAACGTCCTGACTTTC. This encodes CASSAESVTGANVLTF.